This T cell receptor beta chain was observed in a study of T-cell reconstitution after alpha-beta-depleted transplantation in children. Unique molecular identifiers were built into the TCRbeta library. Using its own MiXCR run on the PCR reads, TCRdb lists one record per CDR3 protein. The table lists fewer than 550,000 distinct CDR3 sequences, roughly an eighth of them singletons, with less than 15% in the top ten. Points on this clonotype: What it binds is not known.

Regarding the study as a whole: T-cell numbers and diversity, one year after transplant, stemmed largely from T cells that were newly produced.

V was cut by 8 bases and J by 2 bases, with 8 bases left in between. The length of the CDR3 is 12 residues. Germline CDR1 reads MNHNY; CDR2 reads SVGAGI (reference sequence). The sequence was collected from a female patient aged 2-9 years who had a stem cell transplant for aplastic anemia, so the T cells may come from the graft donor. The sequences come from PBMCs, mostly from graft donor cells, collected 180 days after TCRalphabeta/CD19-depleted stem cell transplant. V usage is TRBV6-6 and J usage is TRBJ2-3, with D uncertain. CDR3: CASGYYTDTQYF. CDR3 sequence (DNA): TGTGCCAGCGGGTACTACACAGATACGCAGTATTTT.